The clone carrying this T cell receptor (beta chain) was seen many times. In TCRdb, the RT-PCR reads were re-called with MiXCR into one record per CDR3 protein. The sample contains 190,000 or so distinct CDR3 sequences, roughly two fifths of which appear only once. This sample was taken from a study of patients and donors after allogeneic stem cell transplantation. This CDR3 spans 14 amino acids. The ends were cut back, 7 bases at V and 4 bases at J, with 16 bases in the middle. Sequencing was done on a sample of blood, either unsorted or a sorted T cell fraction (not recorded which). V is TRBV12-3 or TRBV12-4 and J is TRBJ1-2; D is perhaps TRBD1 (5 bases). The receptor comes from a human donor who was either an allogeneic HSCT recipient or a stem cell or donor lymphocyte infusion donor (not recorded which). It is not recorded whose cells these are; they may come from a transplant donor. This chain's CDR3 is CASTQQEGPYGYTF. CDR3 nucleotides: TGTGCCAGCACCCAACAGGAGGGTCCCTATGGCTACACCTTC.